This TCR beta chain came from a study of response to subunit inactivated influenza vaccine. This clonotype was seen only a few times. As yet, its antigen is unknown. A single record per CDR3 protein comes from TCRdb applying MiXCR to the RT-PCR reads. The sample has approximately 570,000 distinct CDR3 sequences, 7.6% seen once; the top ten hold roughly 13%. CDR1 is SGDLS, CDR2 YYNGEE, per germline. CDR3 length: 15 residues. Deletions cut 1 base from V and 2 bases from J, with 11 bases between. Study conclusions and caveats: Authors suggested each seasonal flu vaccination may recruit only limited numbers of new T cells.

Sequenced here: PBMCs from blood, sampled around 25 months after vaccination. The rearrangement joins TRBV9 to TRBJ2-3, with D possibly being TRBD1 (6 bases). This receptor was obtained from a man aged 50 to 69 who received an inactivated influenza vaccine. Here the CDR3 DNA reads TGTGCCAGCAGCGTATTAGGGACAAACACAGATACGCAGTATTTT. It is translated as CASSVLGTNTDTQYF.